The clone carrying this T cell receptor beta chain was detected only a few times. The antigen is not known. These data come from a study of cytomegalovirus exposure and HLA in healthy donors. Among the donors, all were healthy bone marrow donors. PCR was performed using 60 Vbeta and 13 Jbeta primers. Measured with immunoSEQ multiplex PCR; TCRdb has only the in-frame clones, and not every one. This table holds more than 140,000 clones, roughly 87% found once. Study results and limitations: Later work associated more than 15,000 TCR beta sequences with HLA alleles at 0.05 false discovery rate.

The V segment lost 3 bases and the J segment 1 base; nucleotides outside the gene matches: 16. The CDR3 has 19 amino acids. Germline-derived CDR1 and CDR2 are MDHEN and SYDVKM. The chain employs TRBV28 and TRBJ2-7; TRBD2 matches at 9 bases. The sequence was obtained from a man under 40 in good health and CMV-seropositive. What was sequenced was PBMCs. CDR3 amino acids: CASSLALGVAGALSYEQYF. Written as DNA, the CDR3 is TGTGCCAGCAGTTTGGCCCTCGGAGTAGCGGGGGCCTTGTCCTACGAGCAGTACTTC.